This is a list of T cell receptor beta chains from one sample in a study of blood T cell repertoires in COVID-19. The assay was immunoSEQ multiplex PCR, and TCRdb's table has in-frame clones only and misses some. This sample has fewer than 300,000 clones, with 80% to 90% found just once. The sample was peripheral blood. These receptors were taken from a man aged 25 to 40 with acute or convalescent COVID-19. CDR3s include the opening cysteine and the closing phenylalanine or tryptophan. A D gene is named only where the DNA matches it firmly. Clone size is stated in some rows and not others, as once, few, many or a class when expanded.

D: TRBD2; size: NA; J: TRBJ2-1; V: TRBV9; CDR3: CASSASKGLAGGHGSYNEQFF; DNA: TGTGCCAGCAGCGCATCAAAGGGACTAGCGGGAGGGCACGGATCCTACAATGAGCAGTTCTTC
D: NA; size: NA; J: TRBJ2-3; V: TRBV5-1; CDR3: CASSVSIDSSTDTQYF; DNA: TGCGCCAGCAGCGTATCTATCGACTCTAGCACAGATACGCAGTATTTT
D: TRBD2; size: NA; J: TRBJ2-3; V: TRBV2; CDR3: CASSELAGGPAADTQYF; DNA: TGTGCCAGCAGTGAACTAGCGGGGGGGCCTGCCGCAGATACGCAGTATTTT
D: TRBD1; size: NA; J: TRBJ1-5; V: TRBV6-5; CDR3: CASRQGYSNQPQHF; DNA: TGTGCCAGCAGACAGGGGTATAGCAATCAGCCCCAGCATTTT
D: NA; size: NA; J: TRBJ1-1; V: TRBV28; CDR3: CASSLITGYAEAFF; DNA: TGTGCCAGCAGTTTAATAACAGGGTATGCTGAAGCTTTCTTT
D: TRBD1; size: NA; J: TRBJ1-4; V: TRBV30; CDR3: CAWTSGTAGEKLFF; DNA: TGTGCCTGGACCTCCGGGACAGCTGGGGAAAAACTGTTTTTT
D: TRBD1; size: once; J: TRBJ1-6; V: TRBV4-1; CDR3: CASSQESGAGGALPPLHF; DNA: TGCGCCAGCAGCCAAGAAAGCGGGGCAGGGGGCGCGTTGCCACCCCTCCACTTT
D: NA; size: NA; J: TRBJ2-5; V: TRBV6-5; CDR3: CASSSPGLRVETQYF; DNA: TGTGCCAGCAGTTCCCCTGGGTTGAGGGTGGAGACCCAGTACTTC
D: NA; size: NA; J: TRBJ2-2; V: TRBV2; CDR3: CASSEVSGNTGELFF; DNA: TGTGCCAGCAGTGAAGTTAGCGGGAACACCGGGGAGCTGTTTTTT
D: NA; size: NA; J: TRBJ1-5; V: TRBV28; CDR3: CASGDLGWRNQPQHF; DNA: TGTGCCAGCGGGGACTTAGGTTGGCGCAATCAGCCCCAGCATTTT
D: TRBD1; size: NA; J: TRBJ1-4; V: TRBV7-9; CDR3: CASSLGGQGHEKLFF; DNA: TGTGCCAGCAGCTTAGGGGGACAGGGGCATGAAAAACTGTTTTTT
D: NA; size: NA; J: TRBJ1-1; V: TRBV7-9; CDR3: CASSFGGGGAFF; DNA: TGTGCCAGCAGCTTTGGGGGAGGCGGAGCTTTCTTT
D: TRBD2; size: NA; J: TRBJ2-7; V: TRBV6-1; CDR3: CASSDGLGRISYEQYF; DNA: TGTGCCAGCAGTGACGGACTAGGGAGGATCTCCTACGAGCAGTACTTC
D: NA; size: NA; J: TRBJ2-2; V: TRBV6-5; CDR3: CASSWTNANTGELFF; DNA: TGTGCCAGCAGTTGGACAAATGCGAACACCGGGGAGCTGTTTTTT
D: TRBD1; size: NA; J: TRBJ2-4; V: TRBV4-1; CDR3: CASSRGGEDIQYF; DNA: TGCGCCAGCAGCCGAGGGGGCGAGGACATTCAGTACTTC
D: TRBD1; size: NA; J: TRBJ1-1; V: TRBV5-1; CDR3: CASSLVGQGTNTEAFF; DNA: TGCGCCAGCAGCTTGGTGGGACAGGGAACGAACACTGAAGCTTTCTTT
D: NA; size: NA; J: TRBJ2-1; V: TRBV29-1; CDR3: CSVLVQGLFISYNEQFF; DNA: TGCAGCGTTCTAGTTCAGGGCCTTTTTATTTCCTACAATGAGCAGTTCTTC
D: NA; size: few; J: TRBJ1-5; V: TRBV4-1; CDR3: CASSLGGIGNQPQHF; DNA: TGCGCCAGCAGCCTAGGAGGTATCGGCAATCAGCCCCAGCATTTT
D: NA; size: NA; J: TRBJ2-7; V: TRBV6-5; CDR3: CASSYTPWSYEQYF; DNA: TGTGCCAGCAGTTACACCCCGTGGAGCTACGAGCAGTACTTC
D: TRBD1; size: NA; J: TRBJ1-2; V: TRBV7-9; CDR3: CASSSGTAANYGYTF; DNA: TGTGCCAGCAGCTCAGGGACAGCTGCTAACTATGGCTACACCTTC
D: TRBD1; size: few; J: TRBJ2-1; V: TRBV6-5; CDR3: CASNQGQGLNEQFF; DNA: TGTGCCAGCAACCAGGGACAGGGGTTAAATGAGCAGTTCTTC
D: TRBD1; size: many; J: TRBJ2-1; V: TRBV5-1; CDR3: CASSLATVVTGGNEQFF; DNA: TGCGCCAGCAGCTTGGCCACGGTTGTTACAGGGGGCAATGAGCAGTTCTTC
D: NA; size: few; J: TRBJ2-2; V: TRBV4-2; CDR3: CASSQGPGDTGELFF; DNA: TGTGCCAGCAGCCAAGGTCCGGGGGACACCGGGGAGCTGTTTTTT
D: NA; size: NA; J: TRBJ1-1; V: TRBV6-5; CDR3: CASTEDGWNTEAFF; DNA: TGTGCCAGCACGGAGGACGGCTGGAACACTGAAGCTTTCTTT
D: TRBD1; size: NA; J: TRBJ2-3; V: TRBV19; CDR3: CASSIVYRGQGTDTQYF; DNA: TGTGCCAGTAGTATAGTTTATCGGGGACAGGGTACAGATACGCAGTATTTT
D: TRBD1; size: NA; J: TRBJ1-5; V: TRBV28; CDR3: CASSLINFRRDRGIDQPQHF; DNA: TGTGCCAGCAGTTTAATCAACTTTCGCCGGGACAGGGGAATTGATCAGCCCCAGCATTTT
D: NA; size: NA; J: TRBJ1-1; V: TRBV27; CDR3: CASSLRGTEAFF; DNA: TGTGCCAGCAGTCTCAGGGGAACTGAAGCTTTCTTT
D: NA; size: NA; J: TRBJ1-5; V: TRBV2; CDR3: CASRVDTGQPQHF; DNA: TGTGCCAGCAGGGTAGACACGGGACAGCCCCAGCATTTT
D: TRBD2; size: NA; J: TRBJ2-1; V: TRBV13; CDR3: CASTTRLAGGTEQFF; DNA: TGTGCCAGCACCACTCGCCTAGCGGGAGGGACTGAGCAGTTCTTC
D: NA; size: NA; J: TRBJ1-1; V: TRBV18; CDR3: CASSRTSGTEAFF; DNA: TGTGCCAGCTCACGGACGTCAGGGACTGAAGCTTTCTTT
D: TRBD1; size: NA; J: TRBJ1-2; V: TRBV28; CDR3: CASSPTGGYGYTF; DNA: TGTGCCAGCAGCCCGACAGGGGGCTATGGCTACACCTTC
D: NA; size: few; J: TRBJ2-1; V: TRBV11-2; CDR3: CASSSLTGRNNEQFF; DNA: TGTGCCAGCAGCTCCCTTACGGGGAGGAACAATGAGCAGTTCTTC
D: NA; size: NA; J: TRBJ2-7; V: TRBV18; CDR3: CASSPGSSYEQYF; DNA: TGTGCCAGCTCACCCGGGAGCTCCTACGAGCAGTACTTC
D: NA; size: once; J: TRBJ1-2; V: TRBV5-1; CDR3: CASSPGLNYGYTF; DNA: TGCGCCAGCAGCCCGGGACTCAACTATGGCTACACCTTC
D: NA; size: NA; J: TRBJ2-2; V: TRBV15; CDR3: CATSRELWGRGTGELFF; DNA: TGTGCCACCAGCAGAGAATTATGGGGGCGAGGGACCGGGGAGCTGTTTTTT
D: TRBD2; size: NA; J: TRBJ2-1; V: TRBV27; CDR3: CASSTSGGPYNEQFF; DNA: TGTGCCAGCAGTACCTCGGGAGGGCCCTACAATGAGCAGTTCTTC
D: NA; size: NA; J: TRBJ2-2; V: TRBV6-5; CDR3: CASRQQGRTGELFF; DNA: TGTGCCAGCAGGCAACAGGGAAGAACCGGGGAGCTGTTTTTT
D: NA; size: NA; J: TRBJ1-2; V: TRBV5-4; CDR3: CASSLQGNYGYTF; DNA: TGTGCCAGCAGCCTACAGGGTAACTATGGCTACACCTTC
D: NA; size: NA; J: TRBJ1-5; V: TRBV28; CDR3: CASSRYSRQVNQPQHF; DNA: TGTGCCAGCAGCCGATACAGTCGACAGGTCAATCAGCCCCAGCATTTT
D: TRBD1; size: few; J: TRBJ2-7; V: TRBV6-4; CDR3: CASSESPGQGYEQYF; DNA: TGTGCCAGCAGTGAGTCGCCCGGACAGGGGTACGAGCAGTACTTC
D: NA; size: NA; J: TRBJ1-6; V: TRBV1; CDR3: CTSSQVHFYNSPLHF; DNA: TGCACCAGCAGCCAAGTGCACTTTTATAATTCACCCCTCCACTTT